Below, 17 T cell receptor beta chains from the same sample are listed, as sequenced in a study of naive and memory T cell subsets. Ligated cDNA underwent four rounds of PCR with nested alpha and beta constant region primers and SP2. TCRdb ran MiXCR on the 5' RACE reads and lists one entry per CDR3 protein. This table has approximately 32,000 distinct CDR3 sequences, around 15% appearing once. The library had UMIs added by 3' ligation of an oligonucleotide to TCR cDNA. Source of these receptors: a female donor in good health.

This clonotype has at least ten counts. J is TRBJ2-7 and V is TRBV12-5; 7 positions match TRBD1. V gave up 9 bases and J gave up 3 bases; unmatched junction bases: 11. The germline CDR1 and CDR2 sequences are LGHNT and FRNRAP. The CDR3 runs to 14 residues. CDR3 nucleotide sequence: TGTGCTAGCCAACATGACAGGGCGGGCTACGAGCAGTACTTC. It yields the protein CASQHDRAGYEQYF.

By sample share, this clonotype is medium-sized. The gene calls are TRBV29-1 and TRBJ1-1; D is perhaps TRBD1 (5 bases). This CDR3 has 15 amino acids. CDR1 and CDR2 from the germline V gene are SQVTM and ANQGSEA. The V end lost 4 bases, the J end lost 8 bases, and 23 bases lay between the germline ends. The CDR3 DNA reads TGCAGCGTTGGGGGTCCAGTTGGGGTTGGGGCCGAAGCTTTCTTT. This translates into CSVGGPVGVGAEAFF.

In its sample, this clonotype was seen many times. CDR3: CSVPLRSEGEQFF. Written as DNA, the CDR3 is TGCAGCGTGCCACTTCGGTCTGAAGGTGAGCAGTTCTTC. V usage is TRBV29-1 and J usage is TRBJ2-1; D call uncertain. V was shortened by 6 bases and J by 9 bases, with 18 bases between the two germline ends. This CDR3 has 13 amino acids. Germline CDR1 is SQVTM and CDR2 is ANQGSEA.

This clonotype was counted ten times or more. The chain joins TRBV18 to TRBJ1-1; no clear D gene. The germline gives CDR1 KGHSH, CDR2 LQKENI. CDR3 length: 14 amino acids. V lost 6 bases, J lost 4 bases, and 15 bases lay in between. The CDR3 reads CASSLRTEGTEAFF. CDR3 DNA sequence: TGTGCCAGCTCCCTCAGAACGGAGGGCACTGAAGCTTTCTTT.

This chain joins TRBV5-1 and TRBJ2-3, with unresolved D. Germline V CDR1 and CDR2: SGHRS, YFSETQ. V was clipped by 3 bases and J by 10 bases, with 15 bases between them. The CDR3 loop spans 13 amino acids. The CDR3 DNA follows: TGCGCCAGCAGCTCGCGGACCCCAGGTCCGCAGTATTTT. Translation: CASSSRTPGPQYF.

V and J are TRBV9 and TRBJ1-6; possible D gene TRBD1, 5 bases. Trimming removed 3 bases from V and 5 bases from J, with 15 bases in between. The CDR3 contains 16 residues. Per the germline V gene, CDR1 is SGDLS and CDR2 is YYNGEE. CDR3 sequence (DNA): TGTGCCAGCAGCGCTACAATAGGAGGGGATAATTCACCCCTCCACTTT. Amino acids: CASSATIGGDNSPLHF.

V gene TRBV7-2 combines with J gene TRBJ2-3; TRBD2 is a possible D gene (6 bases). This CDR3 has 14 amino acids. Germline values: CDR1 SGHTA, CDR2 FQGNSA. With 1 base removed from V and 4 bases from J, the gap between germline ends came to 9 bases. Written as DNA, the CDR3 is TGTGCCAGCAGCTTAGTATGGGGGGCAGATACGCAGTATTTT. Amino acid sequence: CASSLVWGADTQYF.

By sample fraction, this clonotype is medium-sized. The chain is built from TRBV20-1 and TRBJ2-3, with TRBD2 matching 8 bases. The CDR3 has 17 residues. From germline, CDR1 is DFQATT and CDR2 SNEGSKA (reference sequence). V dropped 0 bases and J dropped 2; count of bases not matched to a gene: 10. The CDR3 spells CSAREIRGTRVTDTQYF. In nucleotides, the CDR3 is TGCAGTGCTAGAGAGATCCGCGGGACTAGGGTCACAGATACGCAGTATTTT.

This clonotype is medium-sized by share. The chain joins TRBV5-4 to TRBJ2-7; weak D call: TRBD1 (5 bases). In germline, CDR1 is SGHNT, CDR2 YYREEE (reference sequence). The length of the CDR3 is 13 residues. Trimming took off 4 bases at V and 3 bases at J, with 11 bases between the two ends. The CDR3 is CASSQQGFYEQYF. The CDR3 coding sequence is TGTGCCAGCAGCCAGCAGGGTTTCTACGAGCAGTACTTC.

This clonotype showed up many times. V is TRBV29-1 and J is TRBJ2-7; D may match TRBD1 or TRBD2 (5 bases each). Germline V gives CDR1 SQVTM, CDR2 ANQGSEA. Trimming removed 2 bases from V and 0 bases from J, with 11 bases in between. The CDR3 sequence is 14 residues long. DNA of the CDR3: TGCAGCGTTGAAACGGCAGGGAGCTCCTACGAGCAGTACTTC. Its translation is CSVETAGSSYEQYF.

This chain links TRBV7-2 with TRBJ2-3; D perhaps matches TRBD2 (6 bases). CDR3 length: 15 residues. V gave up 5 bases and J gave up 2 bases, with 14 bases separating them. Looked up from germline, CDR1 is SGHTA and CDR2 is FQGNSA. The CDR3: CASSQDYLSTDTQYF. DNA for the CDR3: TGTGCCAGCAGCCAGGACTACCTTTCCACAGATACGCAGTATTTT. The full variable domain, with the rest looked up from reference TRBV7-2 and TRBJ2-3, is GAGVSQSPSNKVTEKGKDVELRCDPISGHTALYWYRQSLGQGLEFLIYFQGNSAPDKSGLPSDRFSAERTGGSVSTLTIQRTQQEDSAVYLCASSQDYLSTDTQYFGPGTRLTVL.

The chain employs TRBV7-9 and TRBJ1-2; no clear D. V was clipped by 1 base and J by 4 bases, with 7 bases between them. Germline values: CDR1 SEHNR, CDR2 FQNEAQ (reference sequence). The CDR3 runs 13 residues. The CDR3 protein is CASSLVGSYGYTF. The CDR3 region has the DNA TGTGCCAGCAGCTTAGTAGGGAGCTATGGCTACACCTTC.

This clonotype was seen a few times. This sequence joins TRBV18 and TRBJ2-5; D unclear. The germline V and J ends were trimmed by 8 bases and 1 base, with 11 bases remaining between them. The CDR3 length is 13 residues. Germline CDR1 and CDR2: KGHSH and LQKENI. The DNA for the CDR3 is TGTGCCAGCGCAGTCGGCTTCCAAGAGACCCAGTACTTC. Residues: CASAVGFQETQYF. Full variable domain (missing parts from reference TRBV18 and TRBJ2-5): NAGVMQNPRHLVRRRGQEARLRCSPMKGHSHVYWYRQLPEEGLKFMVYLQKENIIDESGMPKERFSAEFPKEGPSILRIQQVVRGDSAAYFCASAVGFQETQYFGPGTRLLVL.

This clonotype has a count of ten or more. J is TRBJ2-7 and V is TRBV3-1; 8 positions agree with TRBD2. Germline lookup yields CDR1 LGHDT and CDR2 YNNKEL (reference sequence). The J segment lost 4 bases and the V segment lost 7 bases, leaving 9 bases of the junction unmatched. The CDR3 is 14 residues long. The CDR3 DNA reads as TGTGCCAGCAATAATGCGGGGGGAAAATACGAGCAGTACTTC. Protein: CASNNAGGKYEQYF.

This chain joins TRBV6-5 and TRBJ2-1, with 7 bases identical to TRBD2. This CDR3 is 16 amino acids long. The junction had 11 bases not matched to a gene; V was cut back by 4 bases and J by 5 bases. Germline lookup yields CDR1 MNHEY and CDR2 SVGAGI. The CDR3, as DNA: TGTGCCAGCAGTTCTCGGAAACTAGCGAGCGACAATGAGCAGTTCTTC. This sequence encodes CASSSRKLASDNEQFF.

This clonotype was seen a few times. The CDR3 is CASSLRYNEQFF. The CDR3 DNA reads as TGTGCCAGCAGCCTTCGGTACAATGAGCAGTTCTTC. The V call is TRBV12-3 or TRBV12-4, the J call TRBJ2-1; D remains unclear. The CDR3 loop spans 12 amino acids. Trimming left V 6 bases short and J 4 bases short, with 7 bases between.

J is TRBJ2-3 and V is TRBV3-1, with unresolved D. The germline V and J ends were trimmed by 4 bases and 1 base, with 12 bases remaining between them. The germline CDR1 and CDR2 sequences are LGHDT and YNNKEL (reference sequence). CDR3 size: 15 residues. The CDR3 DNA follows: TGTGCCAGCAGCCTCGTCAAATCGGGCACAGATACGCAGTATTTT. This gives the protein CASSLVKSGTDTQYF.